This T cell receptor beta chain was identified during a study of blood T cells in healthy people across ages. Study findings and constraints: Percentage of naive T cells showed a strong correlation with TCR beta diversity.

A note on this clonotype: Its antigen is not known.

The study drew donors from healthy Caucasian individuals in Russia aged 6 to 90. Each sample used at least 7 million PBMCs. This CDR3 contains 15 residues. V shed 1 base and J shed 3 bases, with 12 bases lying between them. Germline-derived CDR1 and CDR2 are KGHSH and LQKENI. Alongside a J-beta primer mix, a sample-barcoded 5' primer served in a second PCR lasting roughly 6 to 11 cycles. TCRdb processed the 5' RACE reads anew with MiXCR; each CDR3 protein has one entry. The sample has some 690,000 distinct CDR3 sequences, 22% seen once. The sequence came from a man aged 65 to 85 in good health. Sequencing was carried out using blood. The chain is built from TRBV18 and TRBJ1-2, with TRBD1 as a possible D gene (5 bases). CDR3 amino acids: CASSPQELGDYGYTF. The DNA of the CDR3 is TGTGCCAGCTCACCACAGGAGCTAGGGGACTATGGCTACACCTTC.